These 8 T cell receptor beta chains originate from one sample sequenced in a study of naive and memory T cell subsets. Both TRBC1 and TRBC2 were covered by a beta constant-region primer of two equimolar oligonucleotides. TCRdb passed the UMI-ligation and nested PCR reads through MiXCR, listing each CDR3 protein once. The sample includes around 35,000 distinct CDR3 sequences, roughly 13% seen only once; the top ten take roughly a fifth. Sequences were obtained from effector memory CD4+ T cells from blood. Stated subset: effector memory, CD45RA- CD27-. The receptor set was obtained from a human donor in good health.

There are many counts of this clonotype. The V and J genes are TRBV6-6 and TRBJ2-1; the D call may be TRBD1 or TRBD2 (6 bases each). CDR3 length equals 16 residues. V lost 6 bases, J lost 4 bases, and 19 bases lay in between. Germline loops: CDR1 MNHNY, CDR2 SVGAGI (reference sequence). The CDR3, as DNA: TGTGCCAGCAGGAGCCCTGGAGGGGGTGGTTACAATGAGCAGTTCTTC. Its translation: CASRSPGGGGYNEQFF.

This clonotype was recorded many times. The CDR3 reads CATIRDSNPNTGELFF. The CDR3 bases are TGTGCCACCATTCGAGACAGCAATCCGAACACCGGGGAGCTGTTTTTT. The chain recombines TRBV24-1 with TRBJ2-2, with TRBD1 as a possible D gene (5 bases). Germline-derived CDR1 and CDR2 are KGHDR and SFDVKD. The CDR3 sequence is 16 residues long. V was cut by 8 bases and J by 0 bases, with 15 bases left in between.

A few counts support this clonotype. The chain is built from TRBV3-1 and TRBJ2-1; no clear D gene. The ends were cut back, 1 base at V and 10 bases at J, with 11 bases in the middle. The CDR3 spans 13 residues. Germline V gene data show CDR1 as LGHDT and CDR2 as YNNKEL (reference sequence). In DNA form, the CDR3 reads TGTGCCAGCAGCCAAGGGGCTGCCAAAGAGCAGTTCTTC. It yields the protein CASSQGAAKEQFF.

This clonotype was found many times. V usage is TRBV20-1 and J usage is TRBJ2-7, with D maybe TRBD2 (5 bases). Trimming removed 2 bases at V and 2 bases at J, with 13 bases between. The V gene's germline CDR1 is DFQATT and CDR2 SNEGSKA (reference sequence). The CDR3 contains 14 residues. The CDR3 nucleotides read TGCAGTGCTAGAAAGTCGGACGGGACCTACGAGCAGTACTTC. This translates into CSARKSDGTYEQYF.

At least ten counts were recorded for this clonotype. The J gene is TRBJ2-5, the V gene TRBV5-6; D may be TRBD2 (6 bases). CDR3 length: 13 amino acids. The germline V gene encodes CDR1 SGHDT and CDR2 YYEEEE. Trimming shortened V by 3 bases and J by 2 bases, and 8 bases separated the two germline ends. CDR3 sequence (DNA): TGTGCCAGCAGCTCGGGACTGCAAGAGACCCAGTACTTC. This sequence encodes CASSSGLQETQYF. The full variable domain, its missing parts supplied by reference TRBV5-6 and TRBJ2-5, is DAGVTQSPTHLIKTRGQQVTLRCSPKSGHDTVSWYQQALGQGPQFIFQYYEEEERQRGNFPDRFSGHQFPNYSSELNVNALLLGDSALYLCASSSGLQETQYFGPGTRLLVL.

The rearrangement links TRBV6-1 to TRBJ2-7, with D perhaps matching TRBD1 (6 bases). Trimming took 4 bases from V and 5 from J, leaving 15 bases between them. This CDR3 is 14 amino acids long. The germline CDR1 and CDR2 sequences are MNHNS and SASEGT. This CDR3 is CASSVGQLSNEQYF. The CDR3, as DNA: TGTGCCAGCAGTGTAGGACAGTTGTCTAACGAGCAGTACTTC.

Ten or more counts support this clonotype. The CDR3 coding sequence is TGTGCCAGTAGGGGCCAGGCCATCTCTGGAAACACCATATATTTT. Translated, it gives CASRGQAISGNTIYF. This chain connects TRBV19 to TRBJ1-3; D is undetermined. V shed 6 bases and J shed 0 bases, with 12 bases lying between them. Germline assignment: CDR1 LNHDA and CDR2 SQIVND (reference sequence). The CDR3 runs to 15 residues.

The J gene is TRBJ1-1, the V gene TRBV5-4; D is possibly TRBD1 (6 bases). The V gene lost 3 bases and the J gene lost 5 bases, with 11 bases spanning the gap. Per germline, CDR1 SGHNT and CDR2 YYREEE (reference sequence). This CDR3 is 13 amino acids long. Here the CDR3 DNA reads TGTGCCAGCAGCTCGAGCAGGGGAACTGAAGCTTTCTTT. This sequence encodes CASSSSRGTEAFF.